This TCR beta chain comes out of a study of siplizumab effects on memory and regulatory T cells. Findings and caveats of the study: Of the proliferating CD4+ or CD8+ clones, roughly 75-96% lacked a naive or memory phenotype that could be assigned. Proliferating Tregs from siplizumab cultures lacked functional confirmation of suppression.

A note on this clone: Its antigen is not known.

The trim removed 5 bases at V and 9 bases at J, leaving 7 bases unmatched. Germline V gene sequence: CDR1 MNHEY, CDR2 SVGAGI. The CDR3 loop spans 13 amino acids. TCRdb keeps only in-frame clones here, not all; method: immunoSEQ multiplex PCR. The sample includes about 100,000 clones, less than 95% of them seen just once. Sequencing input: non-Treg CD4+ T cells sorted from blood. The origin of this receptor is a human donor in good health. The V call is TRBV6-5, the J call TRBJ1-2; 9 bases agree with TRBD1. The CDR3 DNA sequence: TGTGCCAGCAGTAGGACAGGGGCCGGTCGCTACACCTTC. It yields the protein CASSRTGAGRYTF.